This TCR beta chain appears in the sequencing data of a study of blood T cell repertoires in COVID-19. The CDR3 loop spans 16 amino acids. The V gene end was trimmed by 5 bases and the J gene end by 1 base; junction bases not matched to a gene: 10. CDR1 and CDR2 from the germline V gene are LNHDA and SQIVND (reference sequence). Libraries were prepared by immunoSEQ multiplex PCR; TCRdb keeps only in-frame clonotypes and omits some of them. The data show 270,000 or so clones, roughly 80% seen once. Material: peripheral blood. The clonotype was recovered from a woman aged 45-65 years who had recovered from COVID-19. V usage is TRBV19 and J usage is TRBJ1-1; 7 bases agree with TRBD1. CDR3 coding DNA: TGTGCCAGTAGTGCGGACCCAGGGGGTGGGAACACTGAAGCTTTCTTT. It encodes CASSADPGGGNTEAFF.